This T cell receptor (beta chain) was documented in a study of cytomegalovirus exposure and HLA in healthy donors. Trimming took off 4 bases at V and 5 bases at J, with 12 bases between the two ends. The CDR3 loop spans 13 amino acids. Germline CDR1 and CDR2: SGDLS and YYNGEE. This PCR relied on a set of 60 Vbeta primers and 13 Jbeta primers. Assay used: immunoSEQ multiplex PCR; TCRdb lists only in-frame clones, some missing. The sample records tens of thousands of clones, more than 80% being singletons. Findings and caveats of the study: Association of a missense DCLRE1C variant with TCR beta V- and J-gene trimming was reported in a later analysis. Later work associated roughly 17,000 TCR beta sequences with HLA alleles at 0.05 false discovery rate. Sequencing artifact likely explains a cluster of highly shared sequence variants.

For this clone: Its antigen is not identified.

The sequence came from a woman aged 25-40 years in good health and CMV-seronegative. The V and J genes are TRBV9 and TRBJ1-2, with a weak D call TRBD1 (6 bases). The sequenced sample was PBMCs. CDR3: CASSRGMEYGYTF. CDR3 nucleotide sequence: TGTGCCAGCAGCAGGGGGATGGAATATGGCTACACCTTC.